The 25 T cell receptor beta chains presented below share a single source sample, sequenced in a study of early T cells in non-severe SARS-CoV-2 infection. TCRdb reprocessed the 5' RACE reads with MiXCR, giving one entry per CDR3 protein. The table shows 60,000 to 65,000 distinct CDR3 sequences, with approximately 13% occurring only once. Sequencing was carried out using whole blood. The receptors originated from an adult who was a healthcare worker with PCR-confirmed SARS-CoV-2 infection or an uninfected control (not recorded which).

There are a few counts of this clonotype. The rearrangement joins TRBV5-5 to TRBJ1-1; D gene uncertain. V lost 4 bases, J lost 3 bases, and 10 bases lay in between. The CDR3 sequence is 13 residues long. The germline CDR1 and CDR2 sequences are SGHKS and YYEKEE (reference sequence). This CDR3 is CASSPVVDTEAFF. For the CDR3, the DNA is TGTGCCAGCAGCCCGGTGGTCGACACTGAAGCTTTCTTT. Full variable domain (missing parts from reference TRBV5-5 and TRBJ1-1): DAGVTQSPTHLIKTRGQQVTLRCSPISGHKSVSWYQQVLGQGPQFIFQYYEKEERGRGNFPDRFSARQFPNYSSELNVNALLLGDSALYLCASSPVVDTEAFFGQGTRLTVV.

Many counts were recorded for this clonotype. The V gene is TRBV7-6, the J gene TRBJ2-7; possibly TRBD1 or TRBD2 for D (5 bases each). The germline V gene has CDR1 SGHVS and CDR2 FNYEAQ. V lost 1 base and J lost 8, with 15 bases in between. The CDR3 extends over 14 amino acids. The CDR3 coding sequence is TGTGCCAGCAGCTTAGGGGGCCCCCCTAGCCAGCAGTACTTC. Its protein product is CASSLGGPPSQQYF. Combining the CDR3 with reference TRBV7-6 and TRBJ2-7 gives the whole variable domain GAGVSQSPRYKVTKRGQDVALRCDPISGHVSLYWYRQALGQGPEFLTYFNYEAQQDKSGLPNDRFSAERPEGSISTLTIQRTEQRDSAMYRCASSLGGPPSQQYFGPGTRLTVT.

The V gene is TRBV29-1, the J gene TRBJ2-3; 11 positions agree with TRBD2. The length of the CDR3 is 15 residues. The V and J ends lost 6 bases and 4 bases, in that order; junction bases with no gene match: 9. CDR1 and CDR2 (germline): SQVTM, ANQGSEA. In DNA, the CDR3 is TGCAGCGTGGAGGGACTAGCGGATTCCCCAGATACGCAGTATTTT. It encodes CSVEGLADSPDTQYF.

This clonotype was found many times. The chain is built from TRBV12-3 or TRBV12-4 and TRBJ1-5; a weak D match, TRBD1 (5 bases). The CDR3 totals 14 residues. V lost 3 bases, J lost 4 bases, and 10 bases lay in between. CDR3 coding DNA: TGTGCCAGCAGTTTGTTCGGGGGTAATCAGCCCCAGCATTTT. This sequence encodes CASSLFGGNQPQHF.

The chain couples TRBV2 to TRBJ1-3; 7 bases line up with TRBD1. Germline V CDR1 and CDR2: SNHLY, FYNNEI. The junction had 8 bases not matched to a gene; V was cut back by 6 bases and J by 0 bases. This CDR3 is built from 16 residues. CDR3 residues: CASSADRPTSGNTIYF. CDR3 DNA: TGTGCCAGCAGCGCGGACAGGCCGACCTCTGGAAACACCATATATTTT.

This clonotype showed up just a few times. The V gene is TRBV2, the J gene TRBJ2-3; 10 bases are shared with TRBD2. The germline V gene has CDR1 SNHLY and CDR2 FYNNEI. The CDR3 totals 15 residues. Trimming took 3 bases from V and 8 from J; bases not matched to a gene: 8. CDR3 loop: CASSEDSGGPSTQYF. In DNA form, the CDR3 reads TGTGCCAGCAGTGAGGATAGCGGGGGGCCATCTACGCAGTATTTT.

This clonotype was counted only a few times. The V gene is TRBV29-1, the J gene TRBJ2-2; no clear D. The V and J ends lost 7 bases and 3 bases respectively, with 9 bases between them. This CDR3 contains 12 residues. CDR1 SQVTM and CDR2 ANQGSEA come from the germline V gene. DNA of the CDR3: TGCAGCGAGTTGAGCCACACCGGGGAGCTGTTTTTT. It translates to CSELSHTGELFF.

The sample holds many counts of this clonotype. This sequence joins TRBV19 and TRBJ2-1; perhaps TRBD2 as D (6 bases). Trimming pared 5 bases from V and 6 bases from J, leaving 14 bases between. The germline V gene has CDR1 LNHDA and CDR2 SQIVND (reference sequence). The CDR3 runs 14 residues. DNA for the CDR3: TGTGCCAGTAGTTGGGGGGACCAGGTCAATGAGCAGTTCTTC. Its protein is CASSWGDQVNEQFF.

This chain links TRBV20-1 with TRBJ2-5, with 8 bases matching TRBD2. In germline, CDR1 is DFQATT, CDR2 SNEGSKA (reference sequence). The CDR3 spans 12 residues. The trim removed 6 bases at V and 4 bases at J, leaving 4 bases unmatched. DNA of the CDR3: TGCAGTGCGGAAACTAGCGGAGAGACCCAGTACTTC. This gives the protein CSAETSGETQYF.

This clonotype was detected ten times or more. The rearrangement joins TRBV6-5 to TRBJ2-2; perhaps TRBD2 as D (6 bases). V was clipped by 0 bases and J by 2 bases, with 7 bases between them. The CDR3 totals 15 residues. Germline V gene data show CDR1 as MNHEY and CDR2 as SVGAGI. The CDR3 DNA reads as TGTGCCAGCAGTTACTCGGGGGGAAACACCGGGGAGCTGTTTTTT. Translation: CASSYSGGNTGELFF.

This clonotype was counted ten times or more. V and J are TRBV20-1 and TRBJ2-3; TRBD2 matches 7 bases. Looked up from germline, CDR1 is DFQATT and CDR2 is SNEGSKA (reference sequence). The CDR3 spans 15 residues. The V and J ends lost 0 bases and 6 bases, in that order; junction bases with no gene match: 9. CDR3 sequence (DNA): TGCAGTGCTAGAGACCCTGGACTAGTAAGGGATACGCAGTATTTT. Its translation: CSARDPGLVRDTQYF.

The V gene is TRBV4-2, the J gene TRBJ2-5, with TRBD2 as a possible D gene (6 bases). Per germline, CDR1 LGHNA and CDR2 YNFKEQ. V lost 3 bases to trimming and J lost 2 bases, with 19 bases between them. CDR3 length: 17 residues. The CDR3 loop is CASSQNPTLAAQETQYF. The CDR3, as DNA: TGTGCCAGCAGCCAGAATCCCACCTTAGCGGCACAAGAGACCCAGTACTTC.

With respect to this clonotype: This may come from a read error, since a much larger clone is one base off. This chain links TRBV2 with TRBJ2-5; unclear D gene. Trimming left V 4 bases short and J 2 bases short, with 8 bases between. This CDR3 is built from 13 residues. Germline V gives CDR1 SNHLY, CDR2 FYNNEI. The CDR3 DNA reads TGTGCCAGCAGTGCGGTCAGTCAAGAGACCCAGTACTTC. Protein sequence: CASSAVSQETQYF.

This clonotype has only a few counts. This rearrangement joins TRBV3-1 to TRBJ2-5; TRBD1 matches 10 bases. V was pared by 1 base and J by 7 bases, with 3 bases of the junction left unmatched. This CDR3 is built from 14 residues. Germline CDR1 is LGHDT and CDR2 is YNNKEL (reference sequence). The CDR3 loop is CASSQAGTGVTQYF. In DNA, the CDR3 is TGTGCCAGCAGCCAAGCCGGGACAGGGGTGACCCAGTACTTC.

This chain uses TRBV5-4 with TRBJ2-2, with 7 bases that match TRBD2. V trimming: 4 bases; J trimming: 2 bases; junction bases outside the gene matches: 5. There are 15 residues in the CDR3. CDR1 and CDR2 (germline): SGHNT, YYREEE (reference sequence). CDR3 nucleotides: TGTGCCAGCAGCGTAAGCGGGGCTAACACCGGGGAGCTGTTTTTT. This translates into CASSVSGANTGELFF. Complete variable domain (other parts from reference TRBV5-4 and TRBJ2-2): ETGVTQSPTHLIKTRGQQVTLRCSSQSGHNTVSWYQQALGQGPQFIFQYYREEENGRGNFPPRFSGLQFPNYSSELNVNALELDDSALYLCASSVSGANTGELFFGEGSRLTVL.

This clonotype was recorded many times. As the CDR3 is not closed by the conserved phenylalanine or tryptophan, this likely results from a read error. This rearrangement joins TRBV27 to TRBJ2-1, with a weak D call TRBD2 (6 bases). Trimming shortened V by 5 bases and J by 9 bases, and 14 bases separated the two germline ends. The CDR3 contains 13 residues. Germline assignment: CDR1 MNHEY and CDR2 SMNVEV (reference sequence). The DNA of the CDR3 is TGTGCCAGCAGTCCCTCCGGGAGAGGTGAGCAGTTCTCC. Translating gives CASSPSGRGEQFS.

This clonotype was observed a handful of times. The chain carries TRBV6-5 and TRBJ2-1; 7 bases agree with TRBD2. Germline V gene sequence: CDR1 MNHEY, CDR2 SVGAGI. The CDR3 loop spans 15 amino acids. V was clipped by 4 bases and J by 8 bases; unmatched bases: 11. The DNA for the CDR3 is TGTGCCAGCAGTTTACTTGGACTAGGGGCATATGAGCAGTTCTTC. This codes for CASSLLGLGAYEQFF.

This clonotype occurred many times. CDR3 sequence (DNA): TGTGCCAGCAGCCAAGGGACCTTCTCTGGAAACACCATATATTTT. Its translation: CASSQGTFSGNTIYF. The chain has TRBV3-1 and TRBJ1-3; D gene uncertain. Per the germline V gene, CDR1 is LGHDT and CDR2 is YNNKEL (reference sequence). The CDR3 contains 15 residues. V lost 1 base and J 0 bases, leaving 7 bases between the germline ends.

In its sample, this clonotype was seen a few times. The J gene is TRBJ2-1, the V gene TRBV6-5, with TRBD2 identical over 7 bases. The trim removed 6 bases at V and 0 bases at J, leaving 8 bases unmatched. The CDR3 loop spans 16 amino acids. The germline CDR1 and CDR2 sequences are MNHEY and SVGAGI. The CDR3 loop reads CASSPSLAVSYNEQFF. The CDR3 DNA reads as TGTGCCAGCAGCCCAAGTCTAGCGGTCTCCTACAATGAGCAGTTCTTC.

This clonotype was counted a few times. Here the CDR3 DNA reads TGTGCCAGCAGCCAGGCTACAGGGAAATGGTGGGCTGGGGCCAACGTCCTGACTTTC. It is translated as CASSQATGKWWAGANVLTF. This chain connects TRBV14 to TRBJ2-6, with D possibly being TRBD1 (6 bases). Trimming took off 3 bases at V and 2 bases at J, with 20 bases between the two ends. The CDR3 covers 19 residues. Germline CDR1 reads SGHDN; CDR2 reads FVKESK.

V is TRBV28 and J is TRBJ2-1, with 14 bases aligning to TRBD2. The CDR3 spans 20 residues. CDR1 is MDHEN, CDR2 SYDVKM, per germline. V lost 4 bases, J lost 1 base, and 12 bases stayed unmatched. The CDR3 is CASSSNLGLAGVRSYNEQFF. CDR3 DNA: TGTGCCAGCAGTTCTAATCTGGGACTAGCGGGAGTAAGATCCTACAATGAGCAGTTCTTC.

Many counts were recorded for this clonotype. J is TRBJ1-5 and V is TRBV11-2, with D tentatively TRBD1 (6 bases). Per germline, CDR1 SGHAT and CDR2 FQNNGV. Trimming removed 5 bases from V and 7 bases from J, with 18 bases in between. This CDR3 has 15 amino acids. CDR3 amino acids: CASSLDPGTPQPQHF. CDR3 in DNA: TGTGCCAGCAGCCTTGACCCCGGGACACCGCAGCCCCAGCATTTT.

At least ten counts were recorded for this clonotype. The rearrangement uses TRBV7-8 and TRBJ2-1; TRBD2 aligns across 10 bases. Trimming cost V 4 bases and J 9 bases; bases outside gene matches: 6. Per the germline V gene, CDR1 is SGHVS and CDR2 is FQNEAQ. The length of the CDR3 is 14 residues. CDR3 in amino acids: CASSSLAGAFEQFF. CDR3 in DNA: TGTGCCAGCAGCTCCCTAGCGGGGGCATTTGAGCAGTTCTTC. The whole variable domain, remainder taken from reference TRBV7-8 and TRBJ2-1, is GAGVSQSPRYKVAKRGQDVALRCDPISGHVSLFWYQQALGQGPEFLTYFQNEAQLDKSGLPSDRFFAERPEGSVSTLKIQRTQQEDSAVYLCASSSLAGAFEQFFGPGTRLTVL.

A few counts support this clonotype. The chain employs TRBV5-1 and TRBJ1-1, with D perhaps matching TRBD1 (6 bases). CDR1 SGHRS and CDR2 YFSETQ come from the germline V gene. V gave up 0 bases and J gave up 5 bases, with 11 bases separating them. The CDR3 length is 14 residues. The CDR3 DNA reads TGCGCCAGCAGCTTGGGTGGGGGCTGGACTGAAGCTTTCTTT. This translates into CASSLGGGWTEAFF.

V is TRBV10-3 and J is TRBJ1-1; D call uncertain. The V end was cut by 6 bases, the J end by 1 base, with 9 bases between. CDR3 length equals 13 residues. The germline gives CDR1 ENHRY, CDR2 SYGVKD. The CDR3 coding sequence is TGTGCCATCAGGGCCCAGGAGAACACTGAAGCTTTCTTT. Translated: CAIRAQENTEAFF.